The 9 T cell receptor beta chains given below trace back to one sample, sequenced in a study of Ad26.COV2.S vaccination and SARS-CoV-2 variants. Treatment given: 19 received Ad26.COV2.S at low or high dose, single or two shots; 5 received placebo; per-sample allocation not given. It was on day 63 after the first vaccine or placebo injection that samples were taken. The method was immunoSEQ multiplex PCR; TCRdb's version includes in-frame clones alone and lacks a portion of them. The repertoire has some 250,000 clones, roughly 88% of them found once; the top ten carry roughly 10%. Source: peripheral blood, taken in a trial of Ad26.COV2.S vaccine versus placebo. These receptors were taken from a person between 18 and 65 years old who received the Ad26.COV2.S COVID-19 vaccine or a placebo.

The CDR3 sequence: CASSAQGIRGYGYTF. Written as DNA, the CDR3 is TGTGCCAGCAGTGCTCAGGGGATAAGGGGGTATGGCTACACCTTC. The gene calls are TRBV28 and TRBJ1-2; D perhaps matches TRBD1 (6 bases). CDR3 length: 15 amino acids. V lost 5 bases, J lost 5 bases, and 18 bases lay in between. Germline CDR1 MDHEN, CDR2 SYDVKM.

This clone was observed a few times. A junction end diverges from the germline sequence, so it may reflect a read error. The J gene is TRBJ1-3, the V gene TRBV7-7, with 8 nucleotides matching TRBD1. Germline CDR1 and CDR2: SSHAT and FNYEAQ (reference sequence). This CDR3 has 15 amino acids. This CDR3 reads CASSLGQGSGNTIYF. Written as DNA, the CDR3 is TGTGCTAGCAGCTTAGGACAGGGCTCTGGAAACACCATATATTTT. Based on the CDR3 plus reference TRBV7-7 and TRBJ1-3, the full variable domain is GAGVSQSPRYKVTKRGQDVTLRCDPISSHATLYWYQQALGQGPEFLTYFNYEAQPDKSGLPSDRFSAERPEGSISTLTIQRTEQRDSAMYRCASSLGQGSGNTIYFGEGSWLTVV.

V usage is TRBV5-6 and J usage is TRBJ1-2; TRBD1 agrees at 9 bases. Trimming removed 5 bases from V and 4 bases from J; junction bases left unmatched: 6. The length of the CDR3 is 14 residues. Germline loops: CDR1 SGHDT, CDR2 YYEEEE. CDR3 sequence reads: CASRYRGLGYGYTF. DNA of the CDR3: TGTGCCAGCAGATACAGGGGGCTGGGCTATGGCTACACCTTC.

The chain uses TRBV4-3 and TRBJ2-3; no firm D call. V was shortened by 1 base and J by 2 bases, with 19 bases between the two germline ends. Germline V gene lookup returns CDR1 LGHNA and CDR2 YSLEER. This CDR3 is 18 amino acids long. DNA for the CDR3: TGCGCCAGCAGCCAAGGTTCGGCGGAAGACCACTTCACAGATACGCAGTATTTT. Translation gives CASSQGSAEDHFTDTQYF.

The chain links TRBV4-1 to TRBJ2-3, with a tentative D call TRBD2 (6 bases). Trimming left V 0 bases short and J 3 bases short, with 13 bases between. The CDR3 is 16 amino acids. CDR1 is MGHRA and CDR2 is YSYEKL in the germline V gene. As DNA, the CDR3 is TGCGCCAGCAGCCAAGAACCAGTCCGGGGGACAGATACGCAGTATTTT. This encodes CASSQEPVRGTDTQYF.

The chain uses TRBV5-1 and TRBJ1-2; TRBD1 might be the D (5 bases). Looked up from germline, CDR1 is SGHRS and CDR2 is YFSETQ. Between the trimmed V and J ends, which lost 0 bases and 3 bases, there was a span of 9 bases. The CDR3 has 14 amino acids. The CDR3 DNA sequence: TGCGCCAGCAGCTTGGGGACACGGTACTATGGCTACACCTTC. Residues: CASSLGTRYYGYTF.

V and J are TRBV11-2 and TRBJ2-1, with 9 bases lining up with TRBD2. Germline V CDR1 and CDR2: SGHAT, FQNNGV. Germline trimming cut 0 bases from V and 6 bases from J; bases unmatched to any gene: 9. The CDR3 loop spans 17 amino acids. DNA of the CDR3: TGTGCCAGCAGCTTAGACCTCCGGGCGGGGGGGATCAATGAGCAGTTCTTC. This sequence encodes CASSLDLRAGGINEQFF.

The chain is built from TRBV5-1 and TRBJ2-1, with 7 bases fitting TRBD1. The germline V gene encodes CDR1 SGHRS and CDR2 YFSETQ. V dropped 4 bases and J dropped 5; count of bases not matched to a gene: 9. This CDR3 region has 15 residues. The CDR3 DNA reads TGCGCCAGCAGCCGAGAGGGGGCTAAGGACAATGAGCAGTTCTTC. Its translation: CASSREGAKDNEQFF.

The J gene is TRBJ1-1, the V gene TRBV7-9; 11 nucleotides line up with TRBD1. Losses at the gene ends were 5 bases for V and 0 bases for J; bases not matched to a gene: 5. Per the germline V gene, CDR1 is SEHNR and CDR2 is FQNEAQ (reference sequence). CDR3 length: 16 residues. This chain's CDR3 is CASSPGTGGLNTEAFF. The CDR3 DNA reads TGTGCCAGCAGCCCCGGGACAGGGGGTTTGAACACTGAAGCTTTCTTT.